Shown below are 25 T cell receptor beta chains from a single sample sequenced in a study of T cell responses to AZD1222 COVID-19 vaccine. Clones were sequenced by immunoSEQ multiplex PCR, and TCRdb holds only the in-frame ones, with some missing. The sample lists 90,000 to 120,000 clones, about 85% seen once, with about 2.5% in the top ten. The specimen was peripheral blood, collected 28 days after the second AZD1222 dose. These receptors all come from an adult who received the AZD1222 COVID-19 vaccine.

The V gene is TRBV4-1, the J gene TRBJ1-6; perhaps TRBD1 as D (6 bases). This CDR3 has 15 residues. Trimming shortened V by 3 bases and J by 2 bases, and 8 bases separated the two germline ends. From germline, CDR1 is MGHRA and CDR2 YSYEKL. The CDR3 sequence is CASSQGATYNSPLHF. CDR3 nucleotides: TGCGCCAGCAGCCAGGGGGCGACCTATAATTCACCCCTCCACTTT.

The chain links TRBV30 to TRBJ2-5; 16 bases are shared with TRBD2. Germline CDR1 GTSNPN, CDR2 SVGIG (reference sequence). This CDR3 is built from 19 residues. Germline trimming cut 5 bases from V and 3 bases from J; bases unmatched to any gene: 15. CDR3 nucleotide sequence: TGTGCCTGGCAGGGGAGTTCGGGACTAGCGGGAGGGCTTGAAGAGACCCAGTACTTC. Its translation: CAWQGSSGLAGGLEETQYF.

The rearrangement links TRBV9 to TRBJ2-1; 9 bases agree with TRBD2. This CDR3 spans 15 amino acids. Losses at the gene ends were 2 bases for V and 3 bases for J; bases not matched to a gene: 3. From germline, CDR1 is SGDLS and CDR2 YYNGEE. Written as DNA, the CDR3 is TGTGCCAGCAGCGTGGCTAGCGGGAACTACAATGAGCAGTTCTTC. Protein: CASSVASGNYNEQFF.

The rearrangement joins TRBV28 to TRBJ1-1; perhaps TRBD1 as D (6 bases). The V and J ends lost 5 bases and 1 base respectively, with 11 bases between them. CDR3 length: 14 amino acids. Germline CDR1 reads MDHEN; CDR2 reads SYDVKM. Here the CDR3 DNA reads TGTGCCAGCAGTGACCGGGACACGAACACTGAAGCTTTCTTT. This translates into CASSDRDTNTEAFF.

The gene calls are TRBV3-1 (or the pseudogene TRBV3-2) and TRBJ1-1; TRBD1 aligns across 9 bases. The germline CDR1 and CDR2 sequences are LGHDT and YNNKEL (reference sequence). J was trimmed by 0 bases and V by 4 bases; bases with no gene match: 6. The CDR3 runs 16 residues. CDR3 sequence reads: CASSLGTGRVNTEAFF. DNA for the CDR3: TGTGCCAGCAGCCTTGGGACAGGGAGGGTGAACACTGAAGCTTTCTTT.

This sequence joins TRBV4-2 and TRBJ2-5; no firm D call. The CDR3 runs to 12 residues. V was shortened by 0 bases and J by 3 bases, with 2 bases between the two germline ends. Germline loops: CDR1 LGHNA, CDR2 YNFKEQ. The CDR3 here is CASSQEEETQYF. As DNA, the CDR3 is TGTGCCAGCAGCCAAGAAGAAGAGACCCAGTACTTC.

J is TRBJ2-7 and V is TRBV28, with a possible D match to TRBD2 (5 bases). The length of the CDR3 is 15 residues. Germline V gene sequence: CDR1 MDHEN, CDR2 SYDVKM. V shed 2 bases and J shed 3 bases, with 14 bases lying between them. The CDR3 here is CASSLTGENYYEQYF. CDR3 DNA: TGTGCCAGCAGTTTAACCGGGGAAAACTACTACGAGCAGTACTTC.

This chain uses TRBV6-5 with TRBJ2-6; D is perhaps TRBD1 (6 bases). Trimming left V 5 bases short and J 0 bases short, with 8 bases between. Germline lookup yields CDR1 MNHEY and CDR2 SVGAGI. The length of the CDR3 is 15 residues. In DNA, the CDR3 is TGTGCCAGCAGTAGGGGGACCTCTGGGGCCAACGTCCTGACTTTC. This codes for CASSRGTSGANVLTF.

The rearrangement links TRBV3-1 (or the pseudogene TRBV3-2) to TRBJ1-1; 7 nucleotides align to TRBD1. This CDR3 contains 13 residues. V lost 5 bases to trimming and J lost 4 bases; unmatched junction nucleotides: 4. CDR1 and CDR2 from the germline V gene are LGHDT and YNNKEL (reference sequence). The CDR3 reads CASSSTGATEAFF. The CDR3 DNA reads TGTGCCAGCAGCTCAACAGGGGCCACTGAAGCTTTCTTT.

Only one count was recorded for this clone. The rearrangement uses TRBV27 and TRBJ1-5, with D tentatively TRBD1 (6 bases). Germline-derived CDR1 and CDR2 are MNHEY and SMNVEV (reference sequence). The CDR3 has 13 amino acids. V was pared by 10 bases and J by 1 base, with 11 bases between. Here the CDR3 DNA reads TGTGCCACAGGGGTCGGCAGCAATCAGCCCCAGCATTTT. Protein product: CATGVGSNQPQHF.

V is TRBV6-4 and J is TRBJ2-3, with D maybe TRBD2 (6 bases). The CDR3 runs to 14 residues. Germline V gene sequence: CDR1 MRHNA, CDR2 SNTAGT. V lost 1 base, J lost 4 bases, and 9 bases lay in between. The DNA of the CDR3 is TGTGCCAGCAGTGACTTGGAGGGATCAGATACGCAGTATTTT. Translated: CASSDLEGSDTQYF.

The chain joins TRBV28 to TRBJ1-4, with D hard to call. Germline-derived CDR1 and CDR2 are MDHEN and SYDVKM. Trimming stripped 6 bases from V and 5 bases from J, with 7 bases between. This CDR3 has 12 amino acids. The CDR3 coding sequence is TGTGCCAGCAGAGGATGGAATGAAAAACTGTTTTTT. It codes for CASRGWNEKLFF.

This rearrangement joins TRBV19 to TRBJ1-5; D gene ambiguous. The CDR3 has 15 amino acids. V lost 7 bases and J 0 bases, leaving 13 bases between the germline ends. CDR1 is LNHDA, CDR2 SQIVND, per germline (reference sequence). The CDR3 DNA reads TGTGCCAGTAAGGAGGTCGAATCTAGCAATCAGCCCCAGCATTTT. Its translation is CASKEVESSNQPQHF.

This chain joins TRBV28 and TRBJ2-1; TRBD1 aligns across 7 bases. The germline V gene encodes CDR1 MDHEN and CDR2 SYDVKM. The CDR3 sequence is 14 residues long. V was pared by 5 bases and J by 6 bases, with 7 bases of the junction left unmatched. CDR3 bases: TGTGCCAGCAGTGTCTCAGGGGGAATCAATGAGCAGTTCTTC. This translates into CASSVSGGINEQFF. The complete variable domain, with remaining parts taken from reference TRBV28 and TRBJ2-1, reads DVKVTQSSRYLVKRTGEKVFLECVQDMDHENMFWYRQDPGLGLRLIYFSYDVKMKEKGDIPEGYSVSREKKERFSLILESASTNQTSMYLCASSVSGGINEQFFGPGTRLTVL.

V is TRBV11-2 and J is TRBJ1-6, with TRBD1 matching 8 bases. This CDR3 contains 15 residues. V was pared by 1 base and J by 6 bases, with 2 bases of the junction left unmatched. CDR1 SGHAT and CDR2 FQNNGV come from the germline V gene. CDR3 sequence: CASSLAGTGNSPLHF. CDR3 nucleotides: TGTGCCAGCAGCTTAGCTGGGACAGGTAATTCACCCCTCCACTTT.

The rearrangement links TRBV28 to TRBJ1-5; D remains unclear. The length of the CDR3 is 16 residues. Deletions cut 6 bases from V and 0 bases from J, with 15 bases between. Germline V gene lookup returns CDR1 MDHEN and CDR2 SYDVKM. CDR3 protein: CASSHPRGDSNQPQHF. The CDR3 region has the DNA TGTGCCAGCAGCCACCCCCGAGGAGATAGCAATCAGCCCCAGCATTTT. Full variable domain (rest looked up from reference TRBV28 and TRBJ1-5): DVKVTQSSRYLVKRTGEKVFLECVQDMDHENMFWYRQDPGLGLRLIYFSYDVKMKEKGDIPEGYSVSREKKERFSLILESASTNQTSMYLCASSHPRGDSNQPQHFGDGTRLSIL.

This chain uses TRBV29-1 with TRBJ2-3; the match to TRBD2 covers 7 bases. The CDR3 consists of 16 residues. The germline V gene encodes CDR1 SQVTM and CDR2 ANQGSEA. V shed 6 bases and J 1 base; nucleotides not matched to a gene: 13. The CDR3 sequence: CSVATTRGVGTDTQYF. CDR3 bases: TGCAGCGTCGCCACGACACGGGGGGTCGGCACAGATACGCAGTATTTT.

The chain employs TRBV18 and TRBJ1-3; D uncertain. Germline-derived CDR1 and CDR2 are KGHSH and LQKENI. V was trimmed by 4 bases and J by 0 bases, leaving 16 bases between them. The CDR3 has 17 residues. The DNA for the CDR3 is TGTGCCAGCTCACGGAGGGAGTCTACGAGCTCTGGAAACACCATATATTTT. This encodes CASSRRESTSSGNTIYF.

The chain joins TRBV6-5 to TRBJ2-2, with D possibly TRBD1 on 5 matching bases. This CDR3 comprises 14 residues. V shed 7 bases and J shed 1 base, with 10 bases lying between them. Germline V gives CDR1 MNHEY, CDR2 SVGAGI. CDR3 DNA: TGTGCCAGCACCTTTGGACAGAACACCGGGGAGCTGTTTTTT. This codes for CASTFGQNTGELFF.

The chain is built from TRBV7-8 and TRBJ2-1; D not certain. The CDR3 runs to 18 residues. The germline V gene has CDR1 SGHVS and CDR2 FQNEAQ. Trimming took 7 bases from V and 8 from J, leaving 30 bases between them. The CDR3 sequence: CASKAQKVTDPPKYEQFF. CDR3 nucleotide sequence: TGTGCCAGCAAAGCCCAAAAAGTCACAGACCCCCCCAAATATGAGCAGTTCTTC.

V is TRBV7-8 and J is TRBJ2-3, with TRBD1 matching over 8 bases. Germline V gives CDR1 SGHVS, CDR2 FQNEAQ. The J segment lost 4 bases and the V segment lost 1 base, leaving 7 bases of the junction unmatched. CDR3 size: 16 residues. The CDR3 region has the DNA TGTGCCAGCAGCTTAGTAGGACAGGGAGGCCCAGATACGCAGTATTTT. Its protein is CASSLVGQGGPDTQYF.

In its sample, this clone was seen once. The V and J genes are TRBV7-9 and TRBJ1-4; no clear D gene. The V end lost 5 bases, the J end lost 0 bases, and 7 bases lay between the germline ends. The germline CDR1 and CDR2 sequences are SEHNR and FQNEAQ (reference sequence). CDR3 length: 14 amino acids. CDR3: CASSPRATNEKLFF. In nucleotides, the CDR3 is TGTGCCAGCAGCCCACGGGCAACTAATGAAAAACTGTTTTTT.

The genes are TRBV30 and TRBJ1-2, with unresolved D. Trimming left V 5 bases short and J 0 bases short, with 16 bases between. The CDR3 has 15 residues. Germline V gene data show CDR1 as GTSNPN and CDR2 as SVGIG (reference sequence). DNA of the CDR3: TGTGCCTGGGACCGAAGCAGGCCTGCTAACTATGGCTACACCTTC. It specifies CAWDRSRPANYGYTF.

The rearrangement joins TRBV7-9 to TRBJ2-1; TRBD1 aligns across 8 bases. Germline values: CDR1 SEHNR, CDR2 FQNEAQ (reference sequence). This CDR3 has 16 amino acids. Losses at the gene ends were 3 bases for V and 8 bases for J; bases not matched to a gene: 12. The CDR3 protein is CASSFSTQGAQDEQFF. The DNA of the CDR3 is TGTGCCAGCAGCTTTTCGACGCAGGGGGCTCAGGATGAGCAGTTCTTC. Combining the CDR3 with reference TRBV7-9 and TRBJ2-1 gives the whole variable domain DTGVSQNPRHKITKRGQNVTFRCDPISEHNRLYWYRQTLGQGPEFLTYFQNEAQLEKSRLLSDRFSAERPKGSFSTLEIQRTEQGDSAMYLCASSFSTQGAQDEQFFGPGTRLTVL.

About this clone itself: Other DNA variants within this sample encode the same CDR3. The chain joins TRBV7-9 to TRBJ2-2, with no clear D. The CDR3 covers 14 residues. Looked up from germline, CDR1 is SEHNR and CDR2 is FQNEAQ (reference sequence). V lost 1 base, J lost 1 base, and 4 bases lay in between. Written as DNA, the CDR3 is TGTGCCAGCAGCTTAGTAGGGAACACCGGGGAGCTGTTTTTT. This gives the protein CASSLVGNTGELFF.